Following are 7 T cell receptor beta chains from one sample sequenced in a study of T cell changes during pregnancy in multiple sclerosis. Repertoires were generated with immunoSEQ multiplex PCR, while TCRdb's copy carries only in-frame clones and drops some. The data hold about 100,000 clones, with approximately 90% observed a single time. Sequencing used peripheral blood, obtained after pregnancy. The receptor set was obtained from a female donor with multiple sclerosis, enrolled in a pregnancy study.

The chain joins TRBV9 to TRBJ2-1; the match to TRBD1 covers 8 bases. The J segment lost 6 bases and the V segment lost 4 bases, leaving 9 bases of the junction unmatched. Germline CDR1 is SGDLS and CDR2 is YYNGEE. The CDR3 runs to 15 residues. The CDR3 DNA is TGTGCCAGCAGCCCGACAGGGGTTAGGGGCAATGAGCAGTTCTTC. It codes for CASSPTGVRGNEQFF.

The sample holds one count of this clone. This chain's CDR3 is CASSVSGLFTETQYF. The CDR3 region has the DNA TGTGCCAGCAGCGTCTCGGGATTATTTACGGAGACCCAGTACTTC. V usage is TRBV9 and J usage is TRBJ2-5; possible D gene TRBD2, 5 bases. CDR1 is SGDLS, CDR2 YYNGEE, per germline. The CDR3 loop spans 15 amino acids. The V and J ends lost 2 bases and 5 bases respectively, with 16 bases between them.

The chain is built from TRBV2 and TRBJ2-1, with 7 positions matching TRBD2. This CDR3 region has 14 residues. Trimming at V came to 0 bases and at J to 4 bases, leaving 0 bases not matched to a gene. CDR1 SNHLY and CDR2 FYNNEI come from the germline V gene. The CDR3 spells CASSEAGGYNEQFF. CDR3 nucleotide sequence: TGTGCCAGCAGTGAAGCGGGGGGGTACAATGAGCAGTTCTTC.

The chain couples TRBV25-1 to TRBJ2-2, with D possibly being TRBD1 (6 bases). The CDR3 runs to 15 residues. CDR1 MGHDK and CDR2 SYGVNS come from the germline V gene. V lost 3 bases and J 1 base, leaving 9 bases between the germline ends. The CDR3 DNA reads TGTGCCAGCAGTGACAGGGGCGGGAACACCGGGGAGCTGTTTTTT. It yields the protein CASSDRGGNTGELFF.

This clone was detected only once. This sequence joins TRBV19 and TRBJ1-6; TRBD1 matches 7 bases. Losses at the gene ends were 4 bases for V and 7 bases for J; bases not matched to a gene: 7. CDR1 is LNHDA and CDR2 is SQIVND in the germline V gene (reference sequence). This CDR3 has 15 amino acids. CDR3 protein: CASSTRTGTNSPLHF. CDR3 nucleotides: TGTGCCAGTAGTACTCGGACAGGAACAAATTCACCCCTCCACTTT.

The V gene is TRBV11-3, the J gene TRBJ1-1; 8 nucleotides align to TRBD1. This CDR3 spans 15 amino acids. Trimming cost V 1 base and J 6 bases; bases outside gene matches: 7. The germline gives CDR1 SGHNT, CDR2 YENEEA. The CDR3 DNA reads as TGTGCCAGCAGCTTAGCGGCAGGGGGCTCCCCTGAAGCTTTCTTT. Its protein is CASSLAAGGSPEAFF.

This chain connects TRBV4-1 to TRBJ1-3, with D perhaps TRBD1 (5 bases). Trimming left V 1 base short and J 4 bases short, with 17 bases between. The length of the CDR3 is 17 residues. CDR1 is MGHRA, CDR2 YSYEKL, per germline. CDR3 sequence: CASSQGVQGPKGNTIYF. The CDR3 bases are TGCGCCAGCAGCCAAGGGGTGCAGGGCCCAAAAGGAAACACCATATATTTT.